The present T cell receptor (beta chain) was sequenced within a study of T-cell memory formation after mild COVID-19 (dated by TCRdb to the early 2020s). General notes on the study: TCR sequence clusters from the two donors were found to be largely donor specific. T-cell clones expanding and contracting after mild COVID-19 in a couple of donors were tracked by longitudinal TCRalpha and TCRbeta repertoire sequencing. Two young, previously healthy adult volunteers, one female and one male, were included in the cohort. Broader findings and caveats from the paper: Whether the second-wave clones peaking on day 37 were SARS-CoV-2 specific was not confirmed. Some responding clones were detected in pre-infection memory, which suggested that pre-existing cross-reactive memory T cells had joined the SARS-CoV-2 response. The study included only a couple of mild cases, and larger cohorts that include severe cases with pre-infection samples were judged to be necessary. Clones contracting from day 15 to 85 had balanced CD4/CD8 phenotypes, while a second wave expanding from day 15 to 37 was biased towards CD4+. Contracting CD4+ clones appeared mostly in the CM and EM memory subsets, whereas CD8+ clones were enriched in EMRA.

PBMCs were isolated by Ficoll-Paque density gradient centrifugation. For sequencing, an Illumina NovaSeq 6000 was employed. TCRalpha and TCRbeta cDNA libraries were built by 5'RACE with constant-segment primers, adding sample barcodes and unique molecular identifiers. Trizol reagent was used to extract RNA from every sample. The libraries were amplified in two PCR steps, and the second step added a second sample barcode and Illumina TruSeq adapters. Sequencing of the libraries was done on an Illumina NovaSeq, producing 2 x 150 bp paired-end reads. Concerning the study's data processing: The reads were demultiplexed and collapsed into UMI-guided consensus sequences using migec v1.2.7. Using mixcr v2.1.11, the UMI consensuses were aligned to TRA and TRB V and J templates and assembled into clonotypes. A clonotype was counted as expanded or contracted only if both edgeR and NoisET called the change significant, with noise models trained on biological replicates. edgeR calls used a false discovery rate-adjusted p below 0.01 and a log2 fold-change threshold of 1. As an exploratory analysis of dynamics, PCA with hierarchical clustering was applied to max-normalized trajectories of the 1000 most abundant clonotypes. Separately sequenced CD4+ and CD8+ repertoires were used to assign the CD4 or CD8 phenotype of responding clones. In-frame beta chains were kept once TCRdb had trimmed the public reads at Q25 with fastp and called clones with MiXCR. All rows with the same CDR3 protein become a single entry with the most common DNA and genes. The V and J calls were not made by the authors but by TCRdb's processing. The sample table contains a few hundred thousand distinct CDR3 sequences; only one count was recorded for roughly 15% of them. Together, the top ten hold around 24% of the sample.

In its sample, this clonotype was seen a few times. It lacks a known antigen. The sample holds no much larger clone one base away, and base qualities are not on file. This sequence was found in a man between 18 and 29 years old who had mild COVID-19 (a few samples of this study predate the infection). The sample titles of this study are shuffled in the database, so cell type and time point are left out; the donor was told from shared clones. Material: PBMCs or a T cell subset sorted from them (not recorded which).

The DNA is as follows: TGTGCCAGCAGCCTCCGAGGGGCTCAAGCTTCCTACGAGCAGTACGTC. It specifies CASSLRGAQASYEQYV. The sequence joins TRBV11-1 to TRBJ2-7; the D segment might be TRBD1 or TRBD2, since each matches 5 bases. CDR1 and CDR2 are read off the germline V gene (reference sequence) as SGHAT and FQDESV. A distance of 18 bases separates the germline ends of V and J, which lose 5 bases and 1 base respectively. The CDR3 measures 16 amino acids from cysteine to valine. CDR3 DNA only is kept here, 48 bases in frame from base 1.